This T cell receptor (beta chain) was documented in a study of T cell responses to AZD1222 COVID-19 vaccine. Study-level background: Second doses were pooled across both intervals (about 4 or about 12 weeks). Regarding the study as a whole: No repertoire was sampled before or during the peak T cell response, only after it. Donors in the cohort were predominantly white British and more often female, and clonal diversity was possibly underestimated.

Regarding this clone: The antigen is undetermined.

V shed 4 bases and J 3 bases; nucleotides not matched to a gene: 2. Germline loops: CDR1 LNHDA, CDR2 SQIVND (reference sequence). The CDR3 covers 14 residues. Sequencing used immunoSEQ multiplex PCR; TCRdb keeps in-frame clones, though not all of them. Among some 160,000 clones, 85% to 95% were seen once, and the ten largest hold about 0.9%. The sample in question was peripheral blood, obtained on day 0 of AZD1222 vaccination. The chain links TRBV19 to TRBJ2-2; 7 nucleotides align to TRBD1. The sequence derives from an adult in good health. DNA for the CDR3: TGTGCCAGTAGTACACAGGGGTACACCGGGGAGCTGTTTTTT. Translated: CASSTQGYTGELFF.